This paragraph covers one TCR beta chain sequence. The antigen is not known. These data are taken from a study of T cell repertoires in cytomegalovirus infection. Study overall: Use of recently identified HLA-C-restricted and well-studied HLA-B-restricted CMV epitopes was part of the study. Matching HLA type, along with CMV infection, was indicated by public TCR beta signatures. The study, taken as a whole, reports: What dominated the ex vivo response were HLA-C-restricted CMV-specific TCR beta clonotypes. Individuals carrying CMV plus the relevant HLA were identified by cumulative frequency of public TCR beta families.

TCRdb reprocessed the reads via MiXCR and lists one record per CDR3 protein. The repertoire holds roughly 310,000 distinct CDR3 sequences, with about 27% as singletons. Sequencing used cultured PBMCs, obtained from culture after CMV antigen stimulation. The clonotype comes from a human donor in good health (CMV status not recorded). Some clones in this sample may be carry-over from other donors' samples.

CDR3 sequence reads: CASSLQDDYNEQFF. The CDR3 bases are TGTGCCAGCAGTTTACAAGATGACTACAATGAGCAGTTCTTC. The J gene is TRBJ2-1, the V gene TRBV27; D unclear. Germline lookup yields CDR1 MNHEY and CDR2 SMNVEV (reference sequence). This CDR3 comprises 14 residues. V lost 2 bases and J 3 bases, leaving 8 bases between the germline ends.